The 20 T cell receptor beta chains given below trace back to one sample, sequenced in a study of blood T cells in healthy people across ages (dated by TCRdb to 2013 to 2016). Libraries were prepared through 5' RACE. The sequencing machine was an Illumina HiSeq 2500. A second PCR of 7 to 11 cycles was run with a J-beta primer mix and a sample-barcoded 5' primer. The public reads were reanalyzed by TCRdb: fastp trimming at Q25, MiXCR alignment, in-frame beta chains only. Each CDR3 protein appears once, grouped with its most common genes and DNA. This sample is represented by about 830,000 distinct CDR3 sequences; approximately 67% of them were singletons. The leading ten clones occupy around a quarter of the sample. Input material: blood. The receptor set was obtained from a man aged 25 to 40 in good health.

The chain has TRBV21-1 and TRBJ2-4; the table's D call TRBD1 went unverified against the DNA. TRBV21-1 is given as a pseudogene. The CDR3 consists of 15 residues. CDR3 sequence reads: CASSAHRGGKNIQYF. CDR3 sequence (DNA): TGTGCCAGCAGCGCTCACAGGGGTGGCAAAAACATTCAGTACTTC.

This clonotype was observed once. This chain connects TRBV11-2 to TRBJ2-1, with D hard to call. The CDR3 is 14 residues long. V was pared by 3 bases and J by 5 bases, with 11 bases between. In germline, CDR1 is SGHAT, CDR2 FQNNGV. CDR3 nucleotides: TGTGCCAGCAGCTTGGACCCTTCCCACAATGAGCAGTTCTTC. Translating it yields CASSLDPSHNEQFF.

The chain links TRBV12-3 or TRBV12-4 to TRBJ2-5, with no clear D. The CDR3 totals 12 residues. V dropped 8 bases and J dropped 5 bases, with 12 bases sitting between them. CDR3: CASSPRVETQYF. The CDR3 nucleotides read TGTGCCAGCTCCCCCCGCGTTGAGACCCAGTACTTC.

J is TRBJ2-3 and V is TRBV4-1, with 7 bases identical to TRBD1. The CDR3 is 18 residues long. Germline lookup yields CDR1 MGHRA and CDR2 YSYEKL. The V gene end was trimmed by 0 bases and the J gene end by 4 bases; junction bases not matched to a gene: 13. CDR3 DNA: TGCGCCAGCAGCCAAGATCCCTTCGACAGGGCATTCTCAGATACGCAGTATTTT. Translation gives CASSQDPFDRAFSDTQYF.

The gene calls are TRBV27 and TRBJ1-5, with D possibly TRBD1 on 6 matching bases. Trimming removed 11 bases at V and 1 base at J, with 15 bases between. The CDR3 is made up of 14 amino acids. The germline V gene encodes CDR1 MNHEY and CDR2 SMNVEV (reference sequence). The CDR3 spells CAGGQLLSNQPQHF. Written as DNA, the CDR3 is TGTGCCGGTGGACAGCTTTTGAGCAATCAGCCCCAGCATTTT.

The V gene is TRBV4-1, the J gene TRBJ2-2; either TRBD1 or TRBD2 may supply D (6 bases each). With 0 bases removed from V and 3 bases from J, the gap between germline ends came to 14 bases. Germline V CDR1 and CDR2: MGHRA, YSYEKL. CDR3 length: 17 residues. CDR3 in DNA: TGCGCCAGCAGCCAAGAATCCCACAGGGAGGACACCGGGGAGCTGTTTTTT. It is translated as CASSQESHREDTGELFF.

This clonotype occurred once. The genes are TRBV30 and TRBJ1-5, with TRBD1 as a possible D gene (6 bases). With 3 bases removed from V and 0 bases from J, the gap between germline ends came to 18 bases. CDR1 is GTSNPN and CDR2 is SVGIG in the germline V gene (reference sequence). CDR3 size: 17 residues. The CDR3 region has the DNA TGTGCCTGGAGCGCGGCCAGGGACATGCATAGCAATCAGCCCCAGCATTTT. Amino acids: CAWSAARDMHSNQPQHF. Based on the CDR3 plus reference TRBV30 and TRBJ1-5, the full variable domain is SQTIHQWPATLVQPVGSPLSLECTVEGTSNPNLYWYRQAAGRGLQLLFYSVGIGQISSEVPQNLSASRPQDRQFILSSKKLLLSDSGFYLCAWSAARDMHSNQPQHFGDGTRLSIL.

The chain has TRBV28 and TRBJ1-2; 7 bases match TRBD1. Germline assignment: CDR1 MDHEN and CDR2 SYDVKM. V dropped 5 bases and J dropped 5; count of bases not matched to a gene: 8. The CDR3 length is 14 residues. This chain's CDR3 is CASSQWTGPYGYTF. CDR3 bases: TGTGCCAGCAGTCAATGGACAGGACCTTATGGCTACACCTTC.

This clonotype was recorded a few times. This chain links TRBV30 with TRBJ2-1; tentatively, D is TRBD2 (5 bases). V gave up 4 bases and J gave up 0 bases, with 7 bases separating them. Per germline, CDR1 GTSNPN and CDR2 SVGIG (reference sequence). There are 13 residues in the CDR3. The CDR3 loop is CAWMRDSYNEQFF. The CDR3 DNA sequence: TGTGCCTGGATGAGGGACTCCTACAATGAGCAGTTCTTC.

V gene TRBV6-1 combines with J gene TRBJ2-4; D gene unclear. Trimming took off 2 bases at V and 8 bases at J, with 4 bases between the two ends. There are 11 residues in the CDR3. The germline V gene has CDR1 MNHNS and CDR2 SASEGT. CDR3 residues: CASSERDIQYF. The DNA of the CDR3 is TGTGCCAGCAGTGAAAGGGACATTCAGTACTTC.

The chain employs TRBV20-1 and TRBJ2-7, with D maybe TRBD2 (5 bases). Germline loops: CDR1 DFQATT, CDR2 SNEGSKA (reference sequence). The ends were cut back, 6 bases at V and 1 base at J, with 13 bases in the middle. This CDR3 has 13 amino acids. The CDR3 DNA reads TGCAGTGCCCCCACTAGAGATTCCTACGAGCAGTACTTC. Its translation: CSAPTRDSYEQYF.

The chain uses TRBV12-3 or TRBV12-4 and TRBJ1-2; TRBD1 aligns across 9 bases. The CDR3 spans 14 residues. J was trimmed by 8 bases and V by 6 bases; bases with no gene match: 10. CDR3 sequence reads: CASRNRGHLYGYTF. In DNA, the CDR3 is TGTGCCAGCAGGAACAGGGGGCATCTCTACGGCTACACCTTC.

The chain combines TRBV20-1 with TRBJ2-7, with a possible D match to TRBD1 (5 bases). Germline lookup yields CDR1 DFQATT and CDR2 SNEGSKA (reference sequence). The CDR3 is made up of 12 amino acids. Trimming left V 1 base short and J 4 bases short, with 8 bases between. The CDR3 loop is CSARGRVYEQYF. The CDR3 DNA reads as TGCAGTGCTAGAGGCAGGGTGTACGAGCAGTACTTC.

V gene TRBV7-2 combines with J gene TRBJ2-7; TRBD2 matches 7 bases. The germline V gene has CDR1 SGHTA and CDR2 FQGNSA. CDR3 length: 15 residues. V gave up 2 bases and J gave up 2 bases; unmatched junction bases: 6. The CDR3 sequence is CASSLQGGPTYEQYF. The CDR3, as DNA: TGTGCCAGCAGCTTACAGGGAGGGCCAACCTACGAGCAGTACTTC.

The gene calls are TRBV15 and TRBJ1-4; D is ambiguous. Trimming removed 6 bases at V and 8 bases at J, with 13 bases between. This CDR3 spans 13 amino acids. CDR1 and CDR2 from the germline V gene are LNHNV and YYDKDF (reference sequence). The CDR3 loop reads CATRQRSGEKLFF. The CDR3, as DNA: TGTGCCACCAGGCAGAGATCGGGAGAAAAACTGTTTTTT.

The V call is TRBV6-2 or TRBV6-3, the J call TRBJ2-4; 9 positions match TRBD1. The end of the DNA fits TRBJ2-7 better, so the J call may be wrong. Looked up from germline, CDR1 is MNHEY and CDR2 is SVGEGT. The CDR3 spans 16 residues. CDR3 loop: CASSFGQGQGTYEQYF. In DNA, the CDR3 is TGTGCCAGCAGTTTTGGGCAGGGACAGGGAACTTACGAGCAGTACTTC.

The genes are TRBV5-5 and TRBJ1-5, with D maybe TRBD1 (5 bases). Per germline, CDR1 SGHKS and CDR2 YYEKEE (reference sequence). CDR3 size: 17 residues. Trimming took off 4 bases at V and 2 bases at J, with 19 bases between the two ends. Here the CDR3 reads CASSPGSGDLGNQPQHF. The CDR3 bases are TGTGCCAGCAGCCCAGGTTCCGGGGACCTTGGCAATCAGCCCCAGCATTTT.

This clonotype showed up just a few times. A read error may account for a junction end that differs from germline. This chain joins TRBV27 and TRBJ1-2; D is undetermined. The CDR3 is made up of 14 amino acids. CDR1 is MNHEY, CDR2 SMNVEV, per germline (reference sequence). In nucleotides, the CDR3 is TGTGCTAGCAGTTTTGGGTCCGCTAACTATGGCTACACCTTC. Its protein product is CASSFGSANYGYTF.

This clonotype came up a few times. The J gene is TRBJ2-3, the V gene TRBV25-1; no clear D gene. Between the trimmed V and J ends, which lost 4 bases and 1 base, there was a span of 6 bases. The length of the CDR3 is 13 residues. Looked up from germline, CDR1 is MGHDK and CDR2 is SYGVNS. The CDR3 bases are TGTGCCAGCAGTGTTAGGGGCACAGATACGCAGTATTTT. Translating gives CASSVRGTDTQYF.

This clonotype has more than one count but fewer than ten. J is TRBJ2-1 and V is TRBV7-8; 8 bases line up with TRBD1. Losses at the gene ends were 3 bases for V and 8 bases for J; bases not matched to a gene: 9. Per the germline V gene, CDR1 is SGHVS and CDR2 is FQNEAQ. The CDR3 has 15 residues. CDR3 amino acids: CASSFIRQGLDEQFF. DNA of the CDR3: TGTGCCAGCAGCTTTATAAGACAGGGGTTGGATGAGCAGTTCTTC.